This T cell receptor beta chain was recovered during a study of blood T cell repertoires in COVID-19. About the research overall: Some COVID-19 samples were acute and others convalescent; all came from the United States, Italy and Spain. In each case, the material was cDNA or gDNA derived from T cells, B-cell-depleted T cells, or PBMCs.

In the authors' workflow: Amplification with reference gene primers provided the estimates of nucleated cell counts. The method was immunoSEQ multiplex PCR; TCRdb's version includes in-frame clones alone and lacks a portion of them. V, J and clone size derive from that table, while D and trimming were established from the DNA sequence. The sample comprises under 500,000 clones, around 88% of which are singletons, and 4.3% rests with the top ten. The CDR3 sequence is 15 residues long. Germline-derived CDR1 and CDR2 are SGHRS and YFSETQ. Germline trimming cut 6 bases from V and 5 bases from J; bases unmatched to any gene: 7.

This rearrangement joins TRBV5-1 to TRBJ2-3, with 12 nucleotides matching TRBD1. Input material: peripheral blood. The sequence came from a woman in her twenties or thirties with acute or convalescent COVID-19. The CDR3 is CASTRGQGAGDTQYF. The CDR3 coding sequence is TGCGCCAGCACCAGGGGACAGGGGGCCGGAGATACGCAGTATTTT.